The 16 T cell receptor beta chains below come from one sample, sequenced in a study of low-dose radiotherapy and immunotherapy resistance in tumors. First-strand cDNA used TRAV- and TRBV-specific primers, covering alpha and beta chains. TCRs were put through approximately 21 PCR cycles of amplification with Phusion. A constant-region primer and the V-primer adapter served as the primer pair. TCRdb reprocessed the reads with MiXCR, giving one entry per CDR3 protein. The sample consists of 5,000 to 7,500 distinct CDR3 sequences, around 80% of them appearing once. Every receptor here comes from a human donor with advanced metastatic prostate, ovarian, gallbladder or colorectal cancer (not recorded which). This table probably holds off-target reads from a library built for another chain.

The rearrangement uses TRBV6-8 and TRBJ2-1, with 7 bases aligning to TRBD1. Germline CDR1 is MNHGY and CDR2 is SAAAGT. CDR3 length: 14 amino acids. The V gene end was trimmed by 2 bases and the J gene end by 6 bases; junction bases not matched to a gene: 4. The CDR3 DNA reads TGTGCCAGCAGTTACACAGGGACAGCCAATGAGCAGTTCTTC. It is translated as CASSYTGTANEQFF.

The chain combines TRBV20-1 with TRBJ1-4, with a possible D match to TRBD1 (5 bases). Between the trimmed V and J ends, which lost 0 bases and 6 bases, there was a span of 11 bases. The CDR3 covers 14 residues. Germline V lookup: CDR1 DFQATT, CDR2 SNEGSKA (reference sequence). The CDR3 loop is CSARDLQGDEKLFF. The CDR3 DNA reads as TGCAGTGCTAGAGATCTGCAGGGAGATGAAAAACTGTTTTTT.

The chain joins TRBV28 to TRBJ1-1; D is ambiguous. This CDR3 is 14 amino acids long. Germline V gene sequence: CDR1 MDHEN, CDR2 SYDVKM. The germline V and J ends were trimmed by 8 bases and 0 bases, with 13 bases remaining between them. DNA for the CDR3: TGTGCCAGCTCCGCCGCCAGCCTGAACACTGAAGCTTTCTTT. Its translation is CASSAASLNTEAFF.

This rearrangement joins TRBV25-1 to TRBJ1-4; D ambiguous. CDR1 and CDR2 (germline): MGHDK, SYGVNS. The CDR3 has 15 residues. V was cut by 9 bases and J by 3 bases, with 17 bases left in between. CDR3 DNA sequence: TGTGCCAGTAAAAATCGTGGGCATCCTAATGAAAAACTGTTTTTT. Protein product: CASKNRGHPNEKLFF.

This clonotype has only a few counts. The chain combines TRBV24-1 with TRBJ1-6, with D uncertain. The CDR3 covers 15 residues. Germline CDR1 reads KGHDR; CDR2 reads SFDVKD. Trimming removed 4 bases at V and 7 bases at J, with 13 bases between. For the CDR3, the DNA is TGTGCCACCAGTGACTACACAAGAGAAAATTCACCCCTCCACTTT. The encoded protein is CATSDYTRENSPLHF.

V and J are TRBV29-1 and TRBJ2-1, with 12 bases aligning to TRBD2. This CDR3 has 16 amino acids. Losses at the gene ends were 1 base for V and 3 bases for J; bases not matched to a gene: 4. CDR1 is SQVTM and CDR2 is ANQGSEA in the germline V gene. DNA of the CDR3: TGCAGCGTTGAAGGGGCGACTAGCGGGAGCTACAATGAGCAGTTCTTC. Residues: CSVEGATSGSYNEQFF.

CDR3 residues: CASSPQGSGAGNTIYF. As DNA, the CDR3 is TGCGCCAGCAGCCCACAGGGTTCAGGGGCTGGAAACACCATATATTTT. This chain uses TRBV5-1 with TRBJ1-3, with D perhaps TRBD1 (6 bases). V was clipped by 4 bases and J by 2 bases, with 16 bases between them. CDR1 and CDR2 from the germline V gene are SGHRS and YFSETQ. The CDR3 spans 16 residues.

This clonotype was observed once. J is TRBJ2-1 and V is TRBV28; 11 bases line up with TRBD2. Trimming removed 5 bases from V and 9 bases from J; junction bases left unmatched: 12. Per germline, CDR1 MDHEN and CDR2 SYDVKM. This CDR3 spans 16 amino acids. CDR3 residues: CASSAASSGGAFEQFF. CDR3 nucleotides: TGTGCCAGCAGTGCCGCTAGTAGCGGGGGGGCCTTTGAGCAGTTCTTC.

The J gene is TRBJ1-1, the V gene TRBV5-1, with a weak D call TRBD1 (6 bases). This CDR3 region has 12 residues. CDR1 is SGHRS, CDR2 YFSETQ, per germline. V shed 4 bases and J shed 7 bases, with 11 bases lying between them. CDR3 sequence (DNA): TGCGCCAGCAGCAGGACAGTTCATGAAGCTTTCTTT. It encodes CASSRTVHEAFF.

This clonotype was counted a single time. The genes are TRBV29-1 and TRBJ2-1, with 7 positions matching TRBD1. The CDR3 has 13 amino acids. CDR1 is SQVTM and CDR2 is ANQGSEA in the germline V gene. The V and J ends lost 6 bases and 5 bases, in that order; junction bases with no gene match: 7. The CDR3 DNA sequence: TGCAGCGTCGAGGACAGGTTACACAATGAGCAGTTCTTC. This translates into CSVEDRLHNEQFF.

CDR3 DNA sequence: TGTGCCAGTACCTCGAGCGGGGGGAAAGAGACCCAGTACTTC. Translating gives CASTSSGGKETQYF. The chain combines TRBV19 with TRBJ2-5; 9 bases agree with TRBD2. Germline CDR1 is LNHDA and CDR2 is SQIVND (reference sequence). Germline trimming cut 7 bases from V and 3 bases from J; bases unmatched to any gene: 6. The CDR3 totals 14 residues.

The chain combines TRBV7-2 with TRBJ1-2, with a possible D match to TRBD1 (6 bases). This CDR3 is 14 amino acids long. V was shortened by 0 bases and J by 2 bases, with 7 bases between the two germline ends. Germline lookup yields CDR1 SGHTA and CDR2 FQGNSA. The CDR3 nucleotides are TGTGCCAGCAGCTTAGCTCAGGGGAACTATGGCTACACCTTC. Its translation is CASSLAQGNYGYTF. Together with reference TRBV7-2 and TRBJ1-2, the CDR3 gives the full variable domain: GAGVSQSPSNKVTEKGKDVELRCDPISGHTALYWYRQSLGQGLEFLIYFQGNSAPDKSGLPSDRFSAERTGGSVSTLTIQRTQQEDSAVYLCASSLAQGNYGYTFGSGTRLTVV.

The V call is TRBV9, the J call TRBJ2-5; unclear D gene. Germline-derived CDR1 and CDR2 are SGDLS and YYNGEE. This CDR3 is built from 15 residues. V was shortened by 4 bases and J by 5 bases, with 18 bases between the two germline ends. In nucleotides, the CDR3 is TGTGCCAGCAGCACCGCCGCCGGGCTCTTGGAGACCCAGTACTTC. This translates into CASSTAAGLLETQYF.

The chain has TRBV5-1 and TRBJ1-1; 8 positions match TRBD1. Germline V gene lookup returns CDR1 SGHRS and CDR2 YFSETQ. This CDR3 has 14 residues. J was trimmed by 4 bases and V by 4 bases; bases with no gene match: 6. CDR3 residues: CASSRLDRATEAFF. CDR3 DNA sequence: TGCGCCAGCAGCCGTTTGGACAGGGCCACTGAAGCTTTCTTT.

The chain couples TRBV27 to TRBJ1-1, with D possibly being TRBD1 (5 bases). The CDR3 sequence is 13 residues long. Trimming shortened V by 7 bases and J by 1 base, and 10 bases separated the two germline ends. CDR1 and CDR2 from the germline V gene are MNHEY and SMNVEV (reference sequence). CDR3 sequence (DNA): TGTGCCAGCAACCGGGGCCGGAACACTGAAGCTTTCTTT. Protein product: CASNRGRNTEAFF.

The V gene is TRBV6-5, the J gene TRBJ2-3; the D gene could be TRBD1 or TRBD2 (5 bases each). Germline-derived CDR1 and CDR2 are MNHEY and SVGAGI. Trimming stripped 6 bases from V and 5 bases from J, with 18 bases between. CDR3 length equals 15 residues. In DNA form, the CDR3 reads TGTGCCAGCAGCCCGGAGTGGGGGAGACAAGATACGCAGTATTTT. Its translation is CASSPEWGRQDTQYF.